The rows below give T cell receptor beta chains drawn from one sample of a study of control samples from healthy donors and cancer patients. Profiled with immunoSEQ multiplex PCR; TCRdb holds only in-frame clones, not every one. The repertoire holds about 130,000 clones, with roughly 90% as singletons. The sequencing sample was made of blood. The source is a young man in good health. CDR3s leave out the opening cysteine and the closing phenylalanine or tryptophan. The order of the fields is V gene, J gene, D gene, CDR3 protein. D genes are given only for firm matches.

TRBV27,TRBJ1-5,-,ASSFGRNQPQH
TRBV6-5,TRBJ2-7,-,ASFRVRGGSYEQY
TRBV7-3,TRBJ2-2,-,ASSLRGLGELF
TRBV7-9,TRBJ1-3,-,ASSLGRVPGNTIY
TRBV7-2,TRBJ1-2,-,ASSLGTTVNYGYT
TRBV2,TRBJ1-5,-,ASSGTGSSQPQH
TRBV9,TRBJ1-3,-,ASSVQGEGGNTIY
TRBV24-1,TRBJ2-1,-,ATSDIRGEQF
TRBV9,TRBJ1-5,-,ASSPNSNQPQH
TRBV19,TRBJ1-2,TRBD1,ATQDRDKRGTGYT
TRBV2,TRBJ2-1,-,ASSESGPSYNEQF
TRBV28,TRBJ2-5,TRBD2,ASSSGLAGVETQY
TRBV6-5,TRBJ2-3,TRBD2,AHLKSGGADTQY
TRBV7-9,TRBJ2-1,-,ASSLSSDEQF
TRBV20-1,TRBJ2-7,-,SARPSNEQY
TRBV27,TRBJ1-5,-,ASSLGIGGRQPQH
TRBV5-4,TRBJ1-6,TRBD1,ASSLRQGAVSPLH
TRBV2,TRBJ2-2,-,ASSEAGARNTGELF
TRBV6-2/TRBV6-3,TRBJ2-3,-,ASSYFGTDTQY
TRBV21-1,TRBJ1-4,-,ASIKISGDEKLF
TRBV27,TRBJ1-4,TRBD1,ASRRQGALTNEKLF
TRBV2,TRBJ2-1,TRBD2,ASSGGTSGYNEQF
TRBV28,TRBJ1-5,-,ASSLSGGGESNQPQH
TRBV19,TRBJ1-1,-,ASSSGVVNTEAF
TRBV14,TRBJ2-3,-,ASSPQASLASTQY
TRBV7-9,TRBJ2-2,TRBD1,ASPRGTGGYTGELF
TRBV29-1,TRBJ2-3,TRBD1,SVERDRGTDTQY
TRBV5-4,TRBJ2-3,-,ASSWTGEDTQY
TRBV6-5,TRBJ2-5,-,ASSYSYSGKETQY
TRBV29-1,TRBJ1-4,-,SVGQGGEKLF
TRBV6-5,TRBJ2-3,-,ASGLELGVDTQY
TRBV24-1,TRBJ1-5,TRBD1,ATSESQKGALCNQPQH